Presented here are 32 T cell receptor beta chains from one specimen sequenced in a study of blood T cell repertoires in COVID-19. Measured with immunoSEQ multiplex PCR; TCRdb has only the in-frame clones, and not every one. The sample includes 120,000 to 150,000 clones, 65% to 85% of them seen just once. The sample was PBMCs or T cells enriched from blood (not recorded which). These receptors all come from a woman aged 45-60 years who had been exposed to COVID-19.

This clone was picked up one time. The rearrangement links TRBV5-1 to TRBJ2-7; D perhaps matches TRBD2 (6 bases). V was shortened by 0 bases and J by 2 bases, with 12 bases between the two germline ends. Germline lookup yields CDR1 SGHRS and CDR2 YFSETQ. The length of the CDR3 is 15 residues. CDR3 coding DNA: TGCGCCAGCAGCTTGGCCAGGGACTCAACCTACGAGCAGTACTTC. Its translation is CASSLARDSTYEQYF. The entire variable domain, with the rest obtained from reference TRBV5-1 and TRBJ2-7, is as follows: KAGVTQTPRYLIKTRGQQVTLSCSPISGHRSVSWYQQTPGQGLQFLFEYFSETQRNKGNFPGRFSGRQFSNSRSEMNVSTLELGDSALYLCASSLARDSTYEQYFGPGTRLTVT.

The rearrangement uses TRBV2 and TRBJ1-1, with D possibly being TRBD1 (6 bases). CDR3 length: 14 amino acids. Germline V gives CDR1 SNHLY, CDR2 FYNNEI. V was shortened by 5 bases and J by 4 bases, with 14 bases between the two germline ends. The CDR3 loop is CASSWGLQGTEAFF. The CDR3 bases are TGTGCCAGCAGTTGGGGCCTACAGGGCACTGAAGCTTTCTTT.

The chain uses TRBV5-4 and TRBJ1-5; D call uncertain. Germline lookup yields CDR1 SGHNT and CDR2 YYREEE (reference sequence). Trimming pared 0 bases from V and 2 bases from J, leaving 9 bases between. The CDR3 length is 15 residues. CDR3 sequence (DNA): TGTGCCAGCAGCTTGGCCTGGCAGGGCAATCAGCCCCAGCATTTT. It yields the protein CASSLAWQGNQPQHF.

Comments on this clone: A read error may produce the germline difference seen at one junction end. The chain combines TRBV7-9 with TRBJ2-5; D is ambiguous. The length of the CDR3 is 13 residues. Germline-derived CDR1 and CDR2 are SEHNR and FQNEAQ (reference sequence). CDR3 sequence reads: CASSSRSSEAQYF. The CDR3 DNA is TGTGCCAGCAGCTCTCGGTCATCAGAGGCCCAGTACTTC.

The V gene is TRBV29-1, the J gene TRBJ1-2; 7 bases align to TRBD1. This CDR3 spans 12 amino acids. Germline loops: CDR1 SQVTM, CDR2 ANQGSEA. V gave up 3 bases and J gave up 5 bases; unmatched junction bases: 3. CDR3 DNA: TGCAGCGTTGATTCGACAGGGTATGGCTACACCTTC. Translated, it gives CSVDSTGYGYTF.

This chain joins TRBV15 and TRBJ1-4, with D perhaps matching TRBD1 (6 bases). Germline CDR1 reads LNHNV; CDR2 reads YYDKDF (reference sequence). The CDR3 is 14 residues long. The germline V and J ends were trimmed by 5 bases and 8 bases, with 15 bases remaining between them. CDR3 residues: CATSYGQGSEKLFF. DNA for the CDR3: TGTGCCACCAGCTACGGGCAGGGGAGCGAAAAACTGTTTTTT.

The rearrangement joins TRBV9 to TRBJ2-7, with a possible D match to TRBD2 (6 bases). Trimming left V 4 bases short and J 5 bases short, with 19 bases between. This CDR3 contains 15 residues. Germline CDR1 reads SGDLS; CDR2 reads YYNGEE. CDR3 sequence (DNA): TGTGCCAGCAGCCACAATCCGGGTCCGGGGGACGAGCAGTACTTC. It translates to CASSHNPGPGDEQYF.

This clone came up a few times. The CDR3 loop reads CSVAQGPLNTEAFF. In DNA form, the CDR3 reads TGCAGCGTTGCACAGGGGCCCTTGAACACTGAAGCTTTCTTT. The rearrangement links TRBV29-1 to TRBJ1-1, with TRBD1 identical over 7 bases. The length of the CDR3 is 14 residues. The trim removed 4 bases at V and 0 bases at J, leaving 5 bases unmatched. The germline CDR1 and CDR2 sequences are SQVTM and ANQGSEA. Using reference TRBV29-1 and TRBJ1-1 for the parts outside the CDR3, the full variable domain is SAVISQKPSRDICQRGTSLTIQCQVDSQVTMMFWYRQQPGQSLTLIATANQGSEATYESGFVIDKFPISRPNLTFSTLTVSNMSPEDSSIYLCSVAQGPLNTEAFFGQGTRLTVV.

V gene TRBV7-9 combines with J gene TRBJ1-4; 9 bases are shared with TRBD1. The CDR3 spans 15 residues. CDR1 SEHNR and CDR2 FQNEAQ come from the germline V gene (reference sequence). Losses at the gene ends were 4 bases for V and 7 bases for J; bases not matched to a gene: 7. CDR3 sequence (DNA): TGTGCCAGCAGCTCCCGGGGACAGGGCGGTGAAAAACTGTTTTTT. Its protein is CASSSRGQGGEKLFF. The complete variable domain, with remaining parts taken from reference TRBV7-9 and TRBJ1-4, reads DTGVSQNPRHKITKRGQNVTFRCDPISEHNRLYWYRQTLGQGPEFLTYFQNEAQLEKSRLLSDRFSAERPKGSFSTLEIQRTEQGDSAMYLCASSSRGQGGEKLFFGSGTQLSVL.

This chain uses TRBV19 with TRBJ2-3; the match to TRBD1 covers 8 bases. V lost 3 bases, J lost 2 bases, and 7 bases stayed unmatched. The CDR3 is made up of 16 amino acids. CDR1 LNHDA and CDR2 SQIVND come from the germline V gene (reference sequence). The CDR3, as DNA: TGTGCCAGTAGTATGACCCAGGGGGCTTTCACAGATACGCAGTATTTT. Its protein product is CASSMTQGAFTDTQYF.

V is TRBV6-5 and J is TRBJ1-6; D is possibly TRBD1 (5 bases). The V end lost 3 bases, the J end lost 9 bases, and 18 bases lay between the germline ends. CDR3 length: 16 residues. Germline V gives CDR1 MNHEY, CDR2 SVGAGI. The CDR3 nucleotides are TGTGCCAGCAGTTATTTCGGAGGGACCGCTATTTCACCCCTCCACTTT. As protein: CASSYFGGTAISPLHF.

V gene TRBV18 combines with J gene TRBJ1-1; 7 bases map to TRBD1. V dropped 3 bases and J dropped 1; count of bases not matched to a gene: 2. From germline, CDR1 is KGHSH and CDR2 LQKENI. The CDR3 is made up of 14 amino acids. Here the CDR3 reads CASSPRGQNTEAFF. The CDR3 DNA is TGTGCCAGCTCACCTAGGGGGCAGAACACTGAAGCTTTCTTT.

The chain uses TRBV19 and TRBJ1-1; D uncertain. V was cut by 6 bases and J by 4 bases, with 12 bases left in between. Germline V lookup: CDR1 LNHDA, CDR2 SQIVND (reference sequence). The CDR3 contains 13 residues. As DNA, the CDR3 is TGTGCCAGTAGACCCGGGTTTGGCACTGAAGCTTTCTTT. Translated: CASRPGFGTEAFF.

V gene TRBV7-2 combines with J gene TRBJ2-2; TRBD2 matches 9 bases. Germline assignment: CDR1 SGHTA and CDR2 FQGNSA. With V trimmed by 5 bases and J by 7 bases, 17 bases remained unmatched. The length of the CDR3 is 18 residues. The CDR3 DNA reads as TGTGCCAGCAGCCCGGCGGGCCTTCGCGGGAGGGCTGGCGGGGAGCTGTTTTTT. It is translated as CASSPAGLRGRAGGELFF.

This chain links TRBV19 with TRBJ1-5; a possible D gene is TRBD1 (6 bases). CDR1 LNHDA and CDR2 SQIVND come from the germline V gene (reference sequence). The CDR3 contains 13 residues. In DNA form, the CDR3 reads TGTGTCCCGGGACACTCGGGCAATCAGCCCCAGCATTTT. Encoded protein: CVPGHSGNQPQHF.

This rearrangement joins TRBV21-1 to TRBJ2-7; the DNA was not compared with TRBD1, the D call given in the table. TRBV21-1 is listed as a pseudogene. This CDR3 is 15 amino acids long. CDR3 residues: CASSMTGNSSYEQYF. The CDR3 nucleotides are TGTGCCAGCAGCATGACAGGGAACTCCTCCTACGAGCAGTACTTC.

V gene TRBV4-1 combines with J gene TRBJ2-1, with a tentative D call TRBD1 (9 bases). CDR1 MGHRA and CDR2 YSYEKL come from the germline V gene. With 3 bases removed from V and 5 bases from J, the gap between germline ends came to 14 bases. This CDR3 spans 15 amino acids. The CDR3 coding sequence is TGCGCCAGCAGCCATAGCGGGACAGGGAACAATGAGCAGTTCTTC. It encodes CASSHSGTGNNEQFF.

J is TRBJ1-2 and V is TRBV9; 9 nucleotides agree with TRBD1. The ends lost 3 bases at V and 4 bases at J; junction bases unmatched: 10. The CDR3 contains 16 residues. Germline V gene sequence: CDR1 SGDLS, CDR2 YYNGEE. The CDR3: CASSGRPGQGGYGYTF. The CDR3 coding sequence is TGTGCCAGCAGCGGTAGACCGGGACAGGGCGGCTATGGCTACACCTTC.

The V and J genes are TRBV12-5 and TRBJ1-1; D remains unclear. Trimming left V 0 bases short and J 5 bases short, with 25 bases between. In germline, CDR1 is LGHNT, CDR2 FRNRAP. The CDR3 is 19 residues long. CDR3 protein: CASGLVLGKEPRKGTEAFF. CDR3 nucleotides: TGTGCTAGTGGTTTGGTACTAGGGAAGGAGCCCCGAAAAGGGACTGAAGCTTTCTTT.

The rearrangement uses TRBV5-5 and TRBJ1-2, with a tentative D call TRBD1 (6 bases). This CDR3 spans 13 amino acids. Deletions cut 9 bases from V and 4 bases from J, with 16 bases between. CDR1 SGHKS and CDR2 YYEKEE come from the germline V gene (reference sequence). The CDR3 nucleotides read TGTGCCACCTCCCCAGGGGCTCTCTATGGCTACACCTTC. This codes for CATSPGALYGYTF.

The rearrangement links TRBV15 to TRBJ1-6; D uncertain. V was trimmed by 0 bases and J by 14 bases, leaving 8 bases between them. CDR3 length equals 12 residues. Germline CDR1 is LNHNV and CDR2 is YYDKDF (reference sequence). The CDR3 DNA sequence: TGTGCCACCAGCAGAGATCTCCGGGCCCTCCACTTT. Translation: CATSRDLRALHF.

The rearrangement uses TRBV7-8 and TRBJ2-5, with a tentative D call TRBD2 (5 bases). Trimming removed 1 base at V and 2 bases at J, with 14 bases between. Germline CDR1 and CDR2: SGHVS and FQNEAQ. CDR3 size: 16 residues. The CDR3 here is CASSLGVARGQETQYF. The CDR3 bases are TGTGCCAGCAGCTTAGGAGTAGCCCGGGGACAAGAGACCCAGTACTTC.

The genes are TRBV3-1 (or the pseudogene TRBV3-2) and TRBJ1-2; D ambiguous. Germline values: CDR1 LGHDT, CDR2 YNNKEL (reference sequence). V lost 0 bases and J 8 bases, leaving 13 bases between the germline ends. The CDR3 is 14 amino acids. CDR3 DNA: TGTGCCAGCAGCCAAGAAGGAGGGTTTGGAGGCTACACCTTC. This codes for CASSQEGGFGGYTF.

In this sample, this clone turned up once. The chain combines TRBV5-1 with TRBJ1-1; maybe TRBD1 (6 bases). V lost 5 bases to trimming and J lost 4 bases, with 12 bases between them. Germline CDR1 is SGHRS and CDR2 is YFSETQ. This CDR3 has 13 residues. The CDR3 region has the DNA TGCGCCAGCAGAACCGAACAGGGCACTGAAGCTTTCTTT. This codes for CASRTEQGTEAFF.

In nucleotides, the CDR3 is TGTGCCAGCTCTGTCGAGGCCACTAAATACGAGCAGTACTTC. Translating gives CASSVEATKYEQYF. The chain uses TRBV18 and TRBJ2-7; D not resolved. Germline lookup yields CDR1 KGHSH and CDR2 LQKENI. This CDR3 contains 14 residues. V lost 6 bases and J 4 bases, leaving 16 bases between the germline ends.

A single count supports this clone. The chain couples TRBV29-1 to TRBJ2-3; D ambiguous. The V gene lost 6 bases and the J gene lost 2 bases, with 15 bases spanning the gap. Germline CDR1 reads SQVTM; CDR2 reads ANQGSEA. The CDR3 covers 14 residues. CDR3 region: CSVAPVKNTDTQYF. The CDR3 coding sequence is TGCAGCGTCGCCCCGGTGAAGAACACAGATACGCAGTATTTT.

The chain couples TRBV5-1 to TRBJ2-3, with 7 bases aligning to TRBD2. Germline V CDR1 and CDR2: SGHRS, YFSETQ. V trimming: 4 bases; J trimming: 4 bases; junction bases outside the gene matches: 12. The CDR3 runs to 16 residues. CDR3 DNA: TGCGCCAGCAGCCTGGGGTCCCGGGAGGTCCCAGATACGCAGTATTTT. Amino acid sequence: CASSLGSREVPDTQYF.

For this clone: One end of the junction varies from germline; a read error may be responsible. The V call is TRBV3-1 (or the pseudogene TRBV3-2), the J call TRBJ2-2; a weak D match, TRBD2 (6 bases). CDR1 and CDR2 from the germline V gene are LGHDT and YNNKEL (reference sequence). CDR3 length: 14 amino acids. The CDR3 loop reads CASCHSGYTGELFF. In nucleotides, the CDR3 is TGTGCCAGCTGCCACAGCGGGTACACCGGGGAGCTGTTTTTT.

This clone was seen just once. This chain joins TRBV10-1 and TRBJ2-3; D ambiguous. Trimming shortened V by 5 bases and J by 2 bases, and 8 bases separated the two germline ends. The germline V gene encodes CDR1 WNHNN and CDR2 SYGVQD (reference sequence). The CDR3 has 13 residues. As DNA, the CDR3 is TGCGCCAGCAGTCTCCTACTCACAGATACGCAGTATTTT. As protein: CASSLLLTDTQYF.

The chain employs TRBV7-8 and TRBJ1-2, with D possibly matching TRBD1 (6 bases). Germline V gene lookup returns CDR1 SGHVS and CDR2 FQNEAQ. The ends were cut back, 2 bases at V and 13 bases at J, with 14 bases in the middle. The CDR3 spans 12 residues. CDR3 DNA sequence: TGTGCCAGCAGCTTAACCCACAGGGAAATCACCTTC. This encodes CASSLTHREITF.

V and J are TRBV2 and TRBJ1-3; D not certain. The length of the CDR3 is 12 residues. V dropped 3 bases and J dropped 5 bases, with 5 bases sitting between them. Germline CDR1 reads SNHLY; CDR2 reads FYNNEI. CDR3 region: CASSDLRNTIYF. The CDR3 DNA reads TGTGCCAGCAGTGACTTAAGAAACACCATATATTTT.

The rearrangement uses TRBV20-1 and TRBJ1-5; no firm D call. The CDR3 is 14 residues long. Germline V lookup: CDR1 DFQATT, CDR2 SNEGSKA (reference sequence). Trimming cost V 3 bases and J 0 bases, with 9 bases left between them. CDR3 in amino acids: CSASPGHSNQPQHF. As DNA, the CDR3 is TGCAGTGCTAGTCCTGGCCATAGCAATCAGCCCCAGCATTTT.